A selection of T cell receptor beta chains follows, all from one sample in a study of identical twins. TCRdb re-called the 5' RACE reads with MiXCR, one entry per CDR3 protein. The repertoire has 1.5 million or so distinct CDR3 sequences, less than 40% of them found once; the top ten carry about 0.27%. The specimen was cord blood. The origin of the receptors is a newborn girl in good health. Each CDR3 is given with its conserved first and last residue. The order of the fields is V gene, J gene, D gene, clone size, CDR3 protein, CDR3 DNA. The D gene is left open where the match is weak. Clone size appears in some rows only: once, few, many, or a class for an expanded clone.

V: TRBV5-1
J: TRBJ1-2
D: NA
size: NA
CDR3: CASSPWDPRATMGYTF
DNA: TGCGCCAGCAGCCCTTGGGACCCCCGCGCGACTATGGGCTACACCTTC

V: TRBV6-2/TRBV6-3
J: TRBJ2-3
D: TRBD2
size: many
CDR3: CASSRLAGGPDTQYF
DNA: TGTGCCAGCAGCCGACTAGCGGGGGGGCCAGATACGCAGTATTTT

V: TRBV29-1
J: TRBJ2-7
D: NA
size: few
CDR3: CSVELWGPHEQYF
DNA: TGCAGCGTTGAATTGTGGGGGCCCCACGAGCAGTACTTC

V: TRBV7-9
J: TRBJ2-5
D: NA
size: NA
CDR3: CASSLEVLAETQYF
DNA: TGTGCCAGCAGCTTAGAAGTTCTAGCAGAGACCCAGTACTTC

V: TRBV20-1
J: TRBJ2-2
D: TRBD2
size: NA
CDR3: CSATTSVPNTGELFF
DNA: TGCAGTGCGACTACTAGCGTCCCGAACACCGGGGAGCTGTTTTTT

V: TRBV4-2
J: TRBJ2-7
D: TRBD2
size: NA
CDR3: CASSQDQWGLAGGGGSYEQYF
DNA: TGTGCCAGCAGCCAAGATCAGTGGGGACTAGCGGGAGGGGGGGGCTCCTACGAGCAGTACTTC

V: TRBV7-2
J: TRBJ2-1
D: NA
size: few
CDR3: CASSLDLARNEQFF
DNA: TGTGCCAGCAGCTTAGACCTAGCCCGCAATGAGCAGTTCTTC

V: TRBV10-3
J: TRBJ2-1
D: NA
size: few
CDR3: CAISDWAGLRKGNEQFF
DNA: TGTGCCATCAGTGATTGGGCGGGATTAAGGAAAGGGAATGAGCAGTTCTTC

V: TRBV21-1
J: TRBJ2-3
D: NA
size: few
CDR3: CASSLPDRGQVNTQYF
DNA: TGTGCCAGCAGCCTTCCTGACAGGGGCCAGGTGAATACGCAGTATTTT

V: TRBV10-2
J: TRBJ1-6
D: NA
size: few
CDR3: CASNGRVNSPLHF
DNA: TGCGCCAGCAATGGCAGGGTGAATTCACCCCTCCACTTT

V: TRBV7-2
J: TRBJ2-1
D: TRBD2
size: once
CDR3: CASSFRTSGLNEQFF
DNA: TGTGCCAGCAGCTTTCGTACTAGCGGCCTCAATGAGCAGTTCTTC

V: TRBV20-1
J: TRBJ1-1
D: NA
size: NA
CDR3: CSARGGGRAEAFF
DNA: TGCAGTGCTAGAGGCGGGGGGAGAGCTGAAGCTTTCTTT

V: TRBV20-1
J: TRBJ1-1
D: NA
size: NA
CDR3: CSEEWNTEAFF
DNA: TGCAGTGAGGAGTGGAACACTGAAGCTTTCTTT

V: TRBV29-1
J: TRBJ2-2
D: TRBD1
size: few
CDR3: CSVAYGTGAYTGELFF
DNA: TGCAGCGTTGCGTACGGGACAGGGGCGTATACCGGGGAGCTGTTTTTT

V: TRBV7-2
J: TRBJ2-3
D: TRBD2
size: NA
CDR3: CASSLLPRLAVNTDTQYF
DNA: TGTGCCAGCAGCCTCCTCCCTAGACTAGCGGTTAACACAGATACGCAGTATTTT

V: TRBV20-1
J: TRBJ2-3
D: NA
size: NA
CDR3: CSVPYRTDTQYF
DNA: TGCAGTGTTCCGTACCGGACAGATACGCAGTATTTT

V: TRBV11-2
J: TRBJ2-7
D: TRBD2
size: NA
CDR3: CASSLVGSGSIRPTTNEQYF
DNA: TGTGCCAGCAGCTTAGTTGGTAGCGGGAGCATTCGTCCGACAACCAATGAGCAGTACTTC

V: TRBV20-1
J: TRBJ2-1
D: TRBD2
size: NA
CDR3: CSARSPGLAANEQFF
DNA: TGCAGTGCGCGGTCCCCGGGACTAGCTGCGAATGAGCAGTTCTTC

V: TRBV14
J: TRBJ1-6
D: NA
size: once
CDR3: CASSSPGGHSNSPLHF
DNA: TGTGCCAGCAGTTCGCCCGGAGGGCATTCGAATTCACCCCTCCACTTT